This is a list of T cell receptor beta chains from one sample in a study of T cells in Graves' hyperthyroidism and ophthalmopathy. TCRdb re-called the multiplex PCR reads through MiXCR, storing one row per CDR3 protein. The sample records hundreds of thousands of distinct CDR3 sequences, roughly 15% being singletons. Material: blood. The receptors here all came from a woman aged 18-29 years with Graves' hyperthyroidism. Both conserved end residues are part of each CDR3. Fields, in order: J gene, clone size, D gene, V gene, CDR3 protein, CDR3 DNA. A D gene is named only where the DNA matches it firmly. Clone size is stated in some rows and not others, as once, few, many or a class when expanded.

>TRBJ2-3|many|TRBD2|TRBV13
CASSLQGLAVGTDTQYF
TGTGCCAGCAGCTTACAGGGACTAGCGGTTGGCACAGATACGCAGTATTTT
>TRBJ1-1|many|NA|TRBV28
CASSLGGGGATEAFF
TGTGCCAGCAGTTTGGGGGGAGGAGGAGCCACTGAAGCTTTCTTT
>TRBJ2-1|large|NA|TRBV30
CAWKGSGVSPRGEQFF
TGTGCCTGGAAGGGATCGGGAGTCTCCCCCCGCGGTGAGCAGTTCTTC
>TRBJ1-5|few|NA|TRBV7-8
CASSADVQPQHF
TGTGCCAGCAGCGCGGACGTTCAGCCCCAGCATTTT
>TRBJ2-2|few|NA|TRBV24-1
CATSGVIGDTGELFF
TGTGCCACCAGTGGCGTGATAGGGGACACCGGGGAGCTGTTTTTT
>TRBJ2-7|few|TRBD2|TRBV29-1
CSVDVRGGYEQYF
TGCAGCGTTGACGTTCGGGGGGGCTACGAGCAGTACTTC
>TRBJ1-5|NA|TRBD1|TRBV19
CASRAGTGGAGNRPQHF
TGTGCCAGCAGAGCCGGGACAGGGGGCGCCGGCAATCGGCCCCAGCATTTT
>TRBJ2-7|many|NA|TRBV3-1
CASSRMGAGYEQYF
TGTGCCAGCAGCCGAATGGGGGCGGGCTACGAGCAGTACTTC
>TRBJ2-1|NA|NA|TRBV6-5
CASSHPRSYNEQFF
TGTGCCAGCAGTCACCCGCGGAGCTACAATGAGCAGTTCTTC
>TRBJ2-1|many|TRBD2|TRBV29-1
CSVDAPGGGNEQFF
TGCAGCGTTGATGCCCCGGGCGGGGGCAATGAGCAGTTCTTC
>TRBJ2-1|NA|TRBD2|TRBV7-9
CASSFRVAGELYVANSFHEHFF
TGTGCCAGCAGCTTCCGAGTAGCGGGAGAGCTCTACGTGGCCAATTCCTTCCATGAGCATTTCTTC
>TRBJ2-7|NA|NA|TRBV6-1
CASSERRQYDEQYF
TGTGCCAGCAGTGAAAGGCGACAGTATGACGAGCAGTACTTC
>TRBJ1-2|many|NA|TRBV7-9
CASSLLEGEGYTF
TGTGCCAGCAGCTTATTGGAAGGGGAGGGCTACACCTTC
>TRBJ1-1|NA|TRBD1|TRBV29-1
CSFRGDDRGGTEAFF
TGCAGCTTTCGAGGGGATGACAGGGGGGGGACTGAAGCTTTCTTT
>TRBJ2-1|once|TRBD2|TRBV30
CAWSPPGLAGSLEQFF
TGTGCCTGGAGCCCACCCGGACTAGCGGGATCTCTTGAGCAGTTCTTC
>TRBJ1-6|NA|NA|TRBV24-1
CATSDQGLRSSYNSPLHF
TGTGCCACCAGTGATCAGGGACTCAGGAGCTCCTATAATTCACCCCTCCACTTT
>TRBJ2-5|NA|NA|TRBV28
CASVGSGLETQYF
TGTGCCAGCGTAGGATCCGGACTGGAGACCCAGTACTTC
>TRBJ2-4|few|NA|TRBV7-2
CASSLQGGNIQYF
TGTGCCAGCAGCTTACAGGGAGGAAACATTCAGTACTTC
>TRBJ2-7|NA|NA|TRBV20-1
CSAIRQLPGQYF
TGCAGTGCTATCCGACAGCTTCCCGGGCAGTACTTC
>TRBJ1-1|many|NA|TRBV5-1
CASRDTGSRGTEAFF
TGCGCCAGCAGGGACACAGGGTCGAGAGGGACTGAAGCTTTCTTT
>TRBJ2-7|many|TRBD1|TRBV9
CASSEGTGREQYF
TGTGCCAGCAGCGAGGGGACAGGGCGAGAGCAGTACTTC
>TRBJ2-7|many|TRBD1|TRBV11-2
CASSLPYLRQGGSYEQYF
TGTGCCAGCAGCCTACCCTACCTGCGACAGGGCGGCTCCTACGAGCAGTACTTC
>TRBJ2-7|many|TRBD2|TRBV20-1
CSARPRLAGPWEQYF
TGCAGTGCTAGACCACGACTAGCGGGTCCTTGGGAGCAGTACTTC
>TRBJ2-7|many|TRBD2|TRBV6-1
CASLREAGATYEQYF
TGTGCCAGCCTCCGAGAAGCGGGGGCTACCTACGAGCAGTACTTC
>TRBJ2-7|few|TRBD2|TRBV4-1
CASSLGTTTPYEQYF
TGCGCCAGCAGCCTCGGGACTACCACCCCCTACGAGCAGTACTTC
>TRBJ1-1|many|TRBD1|TRBV5-1
CASSLAGQAEAFF
TGCGCCAGCAGCTTGGCGGGACAGGCTGAAGCTTTCTTT
>TRBJ2-1|few|TRBD2|TRBV24-1
CATSDLQAGAYNEQFF
TGTGCCACCAGTGATTTGCAAGCGGGAGCATACAATGAGCAGTTCTTC